This T cell receptor (beta chain) was captured in a study of beta chain features in type 1 diabetes. TCRB transcripts that were expressed got sequenced, as all of the isolated RNA had been reverse transcribed. This table comes from immunoSEQ multiplex PCR, and its TCRdb copy is limited to in-frame clones, with some not included. This table holds some 700,000 clones, around 15% found once. Germline V gene data show CDR1 as LNHNV and CDR2 as YYDKDF (reference sequence). There are 15 residues in the CDR3. The V end was cut by 0 bases, the J end by 6 bases, with 12 bases between. It was one heparinised blood draw, averaging about 110 mL, that each donor gave. Purity of each sorted population was above 95%. Overall study results and limits: There was a moderate but significant shortening of TCRB CDR3s in all four CD4+ subsets of Type 1 diabetes patients. Researchers caution that PCR might favor shorter templates, equally among patients and controls.

This clone was observed a handful of times. Its specificity is unknown. Sequencing was done on a sample of naive CD4+ T cells from blood. The TCR was taken from a man between 18 and 29 years old with type 1 diabetes. V gene TRBV15 combines with J gene TRBJ1-5; D is perhaps TRBD1 (5 bases). In DNA form, the CDR3 reads TGTGCCACCAGCAGAGATCGGGGGAGGCCTCAGCCCCAGCATTTT. Translation gives CATSRDRGRPQPQHF.